This is a list of T cell receptor beta chains from one sample in a study of T cell clones after liver transplantation. TCRdb's copy holds only in-frame clones and misses some; the assay was immunoSEQ multiplex PCR. This sample has some 75,000 clones; under 90% occur once, and the top ten carry 0.6%. Sample: CD4+ T cells from blood, taken before liver transplant. The receptors derive from a human donor who received a liver transplant. Each CDR3 is given without its conserved first and last residue. The order of the fields is clone size, J gene, V gene, CDR3 protein. The size entry is marked missing in some rows and otherwise reads once, few, many or a size class.

clone size: -; J gene: TRBJ1-5; V gene: TRBV19; CDR3 protein: ASRDGRGVQPQH
clone size: -; J gene: TRBJ1-1; V gene: TRBV9; CDR3 protein: ASSPAAGKGEAF
clone size: -; J gene: TRBJ2-3; V gene: TRBV2; CDR3 protein: ASNDDTQY
clone size: -; J gene: TRBJ2-7; V gene: TRBV7-9; CDR3 protein: ASSGGAGQEQY
clone size: -; J gene: TRBJ1-1; V gene: TRBV28; CDR3 protein: ASSLRGRRNTEAF
clone size: -; J gene: TRBJ2-3; V gene: TRBV28; CDR3 protein: ASSSRPPDTQY
clone size: -; J gene: TRBJ1-2; V gene: TRBV28; CDR3 protein: ASSLVGAGWGYT
clone size: -; J gene: TRBJ2-3; V gene: TRBV10-3; CDR3 protein: AISPTSGGAMGTDTQY
clone size: -; J gene: TRBJ2-5; V gene: TRBV7-8; CDR3 protein: ASSSEKLKTQGETQY
clone size: -; J gene: TRBJ1-5; V gene: TRBV28; CDR3 protein: ASSSWGAQPQH
clone size: -; J gene: TRBJ1-3; V gene: TRBV18; CDR3 protein: ASSTGQGAAGNTIY
clone size: few; J gene: TRBJ1-1; V gene: TRBV18; CDR3 protein: ASSPDRVNTEAF
clone size: few; J gene: TRBJ1-2; V gene: TRBV7-9; CDR3 protein: ASSPLDSKGYT
clone size: -; J gene: TRBJ1-4; V gene: TRBV5-1; CDR3 protein: ASSLDATNEKLF
clone size: -; J gene: TRBJ2-1; V gene: TRBV6-4; CDR3 protein: ASSAGGSNEQF
clone size: -; J gene: TRBJ2-3; V gene: TRBV28; CDR3 protein: ASSFGNRGEATDTQY
clone size: once; J gene: TRBJ2-5; V gene: TRBV5-4; CDR3 protein: ASSLGDRGGRETQY
clone size: -; J gene: TRBJ2-7; V gene: TRBV7-2; CDR3 protein: ASSLVPLLPGREDGVQY
clone size: -; J gene: TRBJ1-5; V gene: TRBV6-6; CDR3 protein: ASSDRTGNNQPQH
clone size: -; J gene: TRBJ1-5; V gene: TRBV6-5; CDR3 protein: ASRAGTASNQPQH
clone size: -; J gene: TRBJ2-1; V gene: TRBV9; CDR3 protein: ASSVGLAGVPYNEQF
clone size: -; J gene: TRBJ2-1; V gene: TRBV19; CDR3 protein: ASSLTVVLYNEQF
clone size: once; J gene: TRBJ1-5; V gene: TRBV15; CDR3 protein: ATSRDNQPQH
clone size: -; J gene: TRBJ1-1; V gene: TRBV4-3; CDR3 protein: ASSPGLLQWTGNGEAF
clone size: -; J gene: TRBJ1-2; V gene: TRBV28; CDR3 protein: ASTRITVGFNGYT
clone size: -; J gene: TRBJ2-1; V gene: TRBV27; CDR3 protein: ASGRLARSSYNEQF
clone size: few; J gene: TRBJ1-1; V gene: TRBV7-9; CDR3 protein: ASSSQGGTEAF
clone size: -; J gene: TRBJ1-3; V gene: TRBV28; CDR3 protein: ASSLQGAGNTIY
clone size: -; J gene: TRBJ2-2; V gene: TRBV19; CDR3 protein: ASTGSTGANTGELF
clone size: -; J gene: TRBJ2-2; V gene: TRBV2; CDR3 protein: AGRGAGELF